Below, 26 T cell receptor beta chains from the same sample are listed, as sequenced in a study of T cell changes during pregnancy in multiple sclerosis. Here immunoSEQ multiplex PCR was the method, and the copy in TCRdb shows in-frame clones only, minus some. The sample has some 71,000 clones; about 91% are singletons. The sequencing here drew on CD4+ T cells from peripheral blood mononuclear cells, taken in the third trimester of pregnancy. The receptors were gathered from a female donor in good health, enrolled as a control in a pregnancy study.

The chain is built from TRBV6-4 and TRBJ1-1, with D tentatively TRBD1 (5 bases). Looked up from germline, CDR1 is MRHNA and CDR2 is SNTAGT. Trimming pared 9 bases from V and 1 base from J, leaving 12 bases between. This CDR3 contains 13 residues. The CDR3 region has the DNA TGTGCCAGTTCGACAGAAGCGAACACTGAAGCTTTCTTT. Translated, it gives CASSTEANTEAFF.

CDR3 in amino acids: CASSPGTRRAYTF. DNA for the CDR3: TGTGCCAGCTCACCAGGGACAAGGAGAGCCTACACCTTC. The chain links TRBV18 to TRBJ1-2; D is possibly TRBD1 (6 bases). Germline CDR1 is KGHSH and CDR2 is LQKENI. The ends were cut back, 2 bases at V and 10 bases at J, with 14 bases in the middle. This CDR3 comprises 13 residues.

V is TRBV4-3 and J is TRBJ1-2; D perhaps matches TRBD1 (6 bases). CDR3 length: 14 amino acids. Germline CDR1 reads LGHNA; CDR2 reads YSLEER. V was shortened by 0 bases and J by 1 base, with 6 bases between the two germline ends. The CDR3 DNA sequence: TGCGCCAGCAGCCAAGAGGACAGTAACTATGGCTACACCTTC. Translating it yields CASSQEDSNYGYTF.

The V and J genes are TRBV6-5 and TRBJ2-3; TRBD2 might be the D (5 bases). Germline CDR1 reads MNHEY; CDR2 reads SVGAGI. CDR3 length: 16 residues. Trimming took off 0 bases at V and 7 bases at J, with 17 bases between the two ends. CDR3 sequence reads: CASSYSSRSRGYTQYF. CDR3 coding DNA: TGTGCCAGCAGTTACTCTTCGCGCAGTAGAGGGTATACGCAGTATTTT.

The CDR3: CASSADRQGEKAFF. The CDR3 region has the DNA TGTGCCAGCAGTGCCGATCGACAGGGGGAGAAAGCTTTCTTT. The rearrangement uses TRBV2 and TRBJ1-1, with 9 bases identical to TRBD1. Germline CDR1 SNHLY, CDR2 FYNNEI. This CDR3 comprises 14 residues. V was pared by 4 bases and J by 9 bases, with 9 bases of the junction left unmatched.

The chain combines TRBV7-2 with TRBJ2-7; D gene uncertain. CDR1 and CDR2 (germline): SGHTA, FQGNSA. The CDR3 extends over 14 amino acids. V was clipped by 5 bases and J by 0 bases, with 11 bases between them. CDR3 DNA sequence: TGTGCCAGCAGCAATCATAGGAGCTCCTACGAGCAGTACTTC. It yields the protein CASSNHRSSYEQYF. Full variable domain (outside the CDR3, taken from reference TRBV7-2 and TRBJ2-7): GAGVSQSPSNKVTEKGKDVELRCDPISGHTALYWYRQSLGQGLEFLIYFQGNSAPDKSGLPSDRFSAERTGGSVSTLTIQRTQQEDSAVYLCASSNHRSSYEQYFGPGTRLTVT.

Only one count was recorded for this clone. DNA for the CDR3: TGTGCCAGCAGCTTCTCAGGAGGGTCCTACAATGAGCAGTTCTTC. Its translation: CASSFSGGSYNEQFF. The chain uses TRBV7-3 and TRBJ2-1; TRBD2 is a possible D gene (6 bases). Germline V CDR1 and CDR2: SGHTA, FQGTGA. Trimming removed 3 bases from V and 1 base from J, with 10 bases in between. The CDR3 spans 15 residues.

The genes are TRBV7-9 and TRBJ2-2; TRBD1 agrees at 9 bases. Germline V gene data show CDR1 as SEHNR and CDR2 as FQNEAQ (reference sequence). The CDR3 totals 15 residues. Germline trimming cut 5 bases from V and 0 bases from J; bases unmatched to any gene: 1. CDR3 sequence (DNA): TGTGCCAGCAGCCGACAGGGGGCGAACACCGGGGAGCTGTTTTTT. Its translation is CASSRQGANTGELFF.

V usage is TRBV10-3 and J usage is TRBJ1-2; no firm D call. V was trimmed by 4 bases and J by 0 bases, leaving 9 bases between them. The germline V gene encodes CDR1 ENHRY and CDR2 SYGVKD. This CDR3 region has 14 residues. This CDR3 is CAISVGKANYGYTF. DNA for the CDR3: TGTGCCATCAGTGTCGGGAAAGCTAACTATGGCTACACCTTC.

This chain's CDR3 is CASSRSGAGSSHTQYF. CDR3 nucleotide sequence: TGTGCCAGCTCACGTAGCGGGGCAGGATCAAGTCATACGCAGTATTTT. The chain is built from TRBV18 and TRBJ2-3; 8 bases match TRBD2. The germline CDR1 and CDR2 sequences are KGHSH and LQKENI. Germline trimming cut 4 bases from V and 7 bases from J; bases unmatched to any gene: 13. The CDR3 runs to 16 residues.

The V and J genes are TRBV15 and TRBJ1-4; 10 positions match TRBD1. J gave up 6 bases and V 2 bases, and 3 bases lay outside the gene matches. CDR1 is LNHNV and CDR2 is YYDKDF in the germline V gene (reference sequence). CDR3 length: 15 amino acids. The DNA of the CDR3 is TGTGCCACCAGCAGACCGGGGACAGGGGATGAAAAACTGTTTTTT. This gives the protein CATSRPGTGDEKLFF.

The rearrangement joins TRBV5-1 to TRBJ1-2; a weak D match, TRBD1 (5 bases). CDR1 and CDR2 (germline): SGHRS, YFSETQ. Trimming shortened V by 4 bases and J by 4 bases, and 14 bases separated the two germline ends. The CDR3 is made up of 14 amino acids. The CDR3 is CASSPGEGFYGYTF. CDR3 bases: TGCGCCAGCAGCCCCGGGGAGGGGTTCTATGGCTACACCTTC.

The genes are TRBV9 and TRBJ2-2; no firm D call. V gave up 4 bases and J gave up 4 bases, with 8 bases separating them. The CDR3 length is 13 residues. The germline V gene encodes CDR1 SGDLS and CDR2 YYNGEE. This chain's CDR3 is CASSPLFTGELFF. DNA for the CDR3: TGTGCCAGCAGCCCCCTGTTCACCGGGGAGCTGTTTTTT. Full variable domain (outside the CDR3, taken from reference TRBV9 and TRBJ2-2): DSGVTQTPKHLITATGQRVTLRCSPRSGDLSVYWYQQSLDQGLQFLIQYYNGEERAKGNILERFSAQQFPDLHSELNLSSLELGDSALYFCASSPLFTGELFFGEGSRLTVL.

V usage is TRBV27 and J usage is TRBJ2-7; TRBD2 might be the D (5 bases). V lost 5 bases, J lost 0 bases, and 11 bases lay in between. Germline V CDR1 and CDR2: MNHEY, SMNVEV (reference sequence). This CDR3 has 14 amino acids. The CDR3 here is CASSREHLSYEQYF. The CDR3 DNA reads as TGTGCCAGCAGTAGGGAGCACCTCTCCTACGAGCAGTACTTC.

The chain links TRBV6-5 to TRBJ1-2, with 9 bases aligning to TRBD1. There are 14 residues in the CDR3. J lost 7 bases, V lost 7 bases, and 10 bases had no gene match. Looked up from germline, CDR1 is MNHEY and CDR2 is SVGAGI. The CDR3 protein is CASTQPGQGPGYTF. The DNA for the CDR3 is TGTGCCAGCACCCAACCCGGACAGGGGCCTGGCTACACCTTC.

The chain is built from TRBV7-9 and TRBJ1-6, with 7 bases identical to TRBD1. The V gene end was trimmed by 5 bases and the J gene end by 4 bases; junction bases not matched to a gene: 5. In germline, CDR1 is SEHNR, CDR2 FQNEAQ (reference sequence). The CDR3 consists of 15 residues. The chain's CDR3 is CASSPGQAYNSPLHF. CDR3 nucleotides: TGTGCCAGCAGCCCAGGACAGGCGTATAATTCACCCCTCCACTTT.

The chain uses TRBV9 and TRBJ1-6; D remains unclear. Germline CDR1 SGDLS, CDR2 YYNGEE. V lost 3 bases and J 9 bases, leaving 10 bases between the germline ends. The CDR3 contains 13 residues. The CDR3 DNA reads TGTGCCAGCAGCGGCGGCGAGGTTTCACCCCTCCACTTT. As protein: CASSGGEVSPLHF.

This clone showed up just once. CDR3 in amino acids: CASSIDPGGALNTQYF. DNA for the CDR3: TGTGCCAGTAGTATAGATCCGGGGGGGGCCCTTAATACGCAGTATTTT. V is TRBV19 and J is TRBJ2-3; 8 bases are a match to TRBD2. V was clipped by 0 bases and J by 7 bases; unmatched bases: 9. CDR1 and CDR2 (germline): LNHDA, SQIVND (reference sequence). The CDR3 extends over 16 amino acids.

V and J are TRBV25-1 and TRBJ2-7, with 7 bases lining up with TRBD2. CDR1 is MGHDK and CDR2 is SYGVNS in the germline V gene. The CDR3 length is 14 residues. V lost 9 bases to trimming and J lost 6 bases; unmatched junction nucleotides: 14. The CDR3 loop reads CASQPTAWGGEQYF. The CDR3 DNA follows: TGTGCCAGTCAACCCACTGCCTGGGGGGGCGAGCAGTACTTC.

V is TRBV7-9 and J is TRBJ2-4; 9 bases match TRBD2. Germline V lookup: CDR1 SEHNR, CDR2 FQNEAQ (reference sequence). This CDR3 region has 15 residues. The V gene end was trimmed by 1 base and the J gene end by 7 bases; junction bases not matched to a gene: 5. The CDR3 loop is CASSLVAGGRNIQYF. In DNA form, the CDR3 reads TGTGCCAGCAGCTTAGTCGCGGGGGGGCGGAACATTCAGTACTTC.

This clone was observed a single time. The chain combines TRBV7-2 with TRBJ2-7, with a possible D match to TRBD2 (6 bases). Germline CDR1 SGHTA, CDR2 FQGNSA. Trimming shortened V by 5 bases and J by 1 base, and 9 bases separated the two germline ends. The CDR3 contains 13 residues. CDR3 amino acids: CASSQTSSYEQYF. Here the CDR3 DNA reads TGTGCCAGCAGCCAGACTAGTTCCTACGAGCAGTACTTC.

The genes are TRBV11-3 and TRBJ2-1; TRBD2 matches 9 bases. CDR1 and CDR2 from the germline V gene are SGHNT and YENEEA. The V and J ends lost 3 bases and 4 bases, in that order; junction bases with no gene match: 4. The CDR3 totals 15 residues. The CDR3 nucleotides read TGTGCCAGCAGCTTTAGCGGGGGACTATACAATGAGCAGTTCTTC. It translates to CASSFSGGLYNEQFF.

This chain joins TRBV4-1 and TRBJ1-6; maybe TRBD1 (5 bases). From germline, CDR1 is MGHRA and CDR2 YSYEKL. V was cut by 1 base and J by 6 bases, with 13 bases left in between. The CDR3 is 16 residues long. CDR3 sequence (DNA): TGCGCCAGCAGCCAAGTTTCCGGGACTGTTAATTCACCCCTCCACTTT. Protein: CASSQVSGTVNSPLHF.

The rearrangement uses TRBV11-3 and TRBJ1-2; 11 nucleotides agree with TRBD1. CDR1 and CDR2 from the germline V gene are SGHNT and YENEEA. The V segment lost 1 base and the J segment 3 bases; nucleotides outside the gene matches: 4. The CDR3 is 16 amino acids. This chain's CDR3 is CASSLGPGQGDYGYTF. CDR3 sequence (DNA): TGTGCCAGCAGCTTAGGCCCGGGACAGGGGGACTATGGCTACACCTTC.

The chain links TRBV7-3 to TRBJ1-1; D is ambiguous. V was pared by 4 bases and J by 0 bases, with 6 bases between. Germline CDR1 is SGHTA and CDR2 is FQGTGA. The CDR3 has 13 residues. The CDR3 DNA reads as TGTGCCAGCAGCTCACTTTTGAACACTGAAGCTTTCTTT. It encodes CASSSLLNTEAFF.

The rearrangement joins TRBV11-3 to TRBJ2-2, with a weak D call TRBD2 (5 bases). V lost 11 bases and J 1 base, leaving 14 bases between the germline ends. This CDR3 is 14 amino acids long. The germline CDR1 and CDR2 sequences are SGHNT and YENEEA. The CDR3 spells CASAVGVNTGELFF. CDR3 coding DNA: TGTGCCTCAGCGGTTGGGGTGAACACCGGGGAGCTGTTTTTT.